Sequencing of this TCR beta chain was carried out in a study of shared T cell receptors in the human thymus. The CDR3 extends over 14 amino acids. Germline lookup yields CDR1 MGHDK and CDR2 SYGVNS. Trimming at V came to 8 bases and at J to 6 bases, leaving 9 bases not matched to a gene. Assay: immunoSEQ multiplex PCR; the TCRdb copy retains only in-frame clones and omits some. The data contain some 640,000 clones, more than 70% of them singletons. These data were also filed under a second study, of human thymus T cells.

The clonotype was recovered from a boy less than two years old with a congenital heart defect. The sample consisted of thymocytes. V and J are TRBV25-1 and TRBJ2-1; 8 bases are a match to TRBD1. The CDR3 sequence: CASLGQGNSNEQFF. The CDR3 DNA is TGTGCCAGCCTTGGACAGGGTAATAGCAATGAGCAGTTCTTC.